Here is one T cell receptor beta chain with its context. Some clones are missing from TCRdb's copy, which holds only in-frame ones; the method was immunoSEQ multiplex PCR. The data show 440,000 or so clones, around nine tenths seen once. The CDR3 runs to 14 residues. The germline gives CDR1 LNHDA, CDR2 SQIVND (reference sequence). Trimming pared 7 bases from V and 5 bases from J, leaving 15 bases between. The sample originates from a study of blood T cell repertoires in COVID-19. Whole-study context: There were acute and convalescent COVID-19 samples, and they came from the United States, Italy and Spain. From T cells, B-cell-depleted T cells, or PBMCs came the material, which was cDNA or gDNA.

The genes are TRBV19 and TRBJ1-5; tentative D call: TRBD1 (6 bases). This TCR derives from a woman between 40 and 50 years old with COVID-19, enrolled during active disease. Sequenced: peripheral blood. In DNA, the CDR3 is TGTGCCAGTAACCCGGACAGTGGACATCAGCCCCAGCATTTT. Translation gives CASNPDSGHQPQHF. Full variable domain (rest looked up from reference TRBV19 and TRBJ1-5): DGGITQSPKYLFRKEGQNVTLSCEQNLNHDAMYWYRQDPGQGLRLIYYSQIVNDFQKGDIAEGYSVSREKKESFPLTVTSAQKNPTAFYLCASNPDSGHQPQHFGDGTRLSIL.